These 5 T cell receptor beta chains were sequenced from one sample in a study of Ad26.COV2.S vaccination and SARS-CoV-2 variants. Measured with immunoSEQ multiplex PCR; TCRdb has only the in-frame clones, and not every one. The table lists just under 250,000 clones, 88% of them singletons. Treatment: about 20 received Ad26.COV2.S at low or high dose, single or two shots; roughly five received placebo; per-sample allocation not given. All samples were drawn on day 63, counting from the first vaccine or placebo injection. The source material was peripheral blood, sampled in a trial of Ad26.COV2.S vaccine versus placebo. The receptors come from a person aged 18 to 59 who received the Ad26.COV2.S COVID-19 vaccine or a placebo.

V and J are TRBV7-9 and TRBJ2-5; 8 bases align to TRBD2. V shed 3 bases and J 1 base; nucleotides not matched to a gene: 1. This CDR3 has 14 residues. In germline, CDR1 is SEHNR, CDR2 FQNEAQ (reference sequence). CDR3 coding DNA: TGTGCCAGCAGCTTTAGCGGGACCCAAGAGACCCAGTACTTC. Translated: CASSFSGTQETQYF. Combining the CDR3 with reference TRBV7-9 and TRBJ2-5 gives the whole variable domain DTGVSQNPRHKITKRGQNVTFRCDPISEHNRLYWYRQTLGQGPEFLTYFQNEAQLEKSRLLSDRFSAERPKGSFSTLEIQRTEQGDSAMYLCASSFSGTQETQYFGPGTRLLVL.

V gene TRBV7-9 combines with J gene TRBJ1-6; D ambiguous. Germline CDR1 and CDR2: SEHNR and FQNEAQ (reference sequence). Deletions cut 1 base from V and 4 bases from J, with 11 bases between. CDR3 size: 16 residues. CDR3 sequence (DNA): TGTGCCAGCAGCTTAGGCAGTCAGTTTTATAATTCACCCCTCCACTTT. Its protein product is CASSLGSQFYNSPLHF.

As to this clone: Germline and junction disagree at one end, which may indicate a read error. V usage is TRBV5-4 and J usage is TRBJ2-7; D not certain. CDR3 size: 15 residues. Germline assignment: CDR1 SGHNT and CDR2 YYREEE (reference sequence). In DNA form, the CDR3 reads TGTACCAGCAGCCCTGACACGAAATCCTCCTACGAGCAGTACTTC. This gives the protein CTSSPDTKSSYEQYF.

V and J are TRBV5-1 and TRBJ2-2, with 9 bases matching TRBD1. Germline loops: CDR1 SGHRS, CDR2 YFSETQ. This CDR3 is 16 amino acids long. The trim removed 4 bases at V and 0 bases at J, leaving 4 bases unmatched. CDR3 in amino acids: CASSRWTGANTGELFF. DNA for the CDR3: TGCGCCAGCAGCCGCTGGACAGGGGCGAACACCGGGGAGCTGTTTTTT.

This clone was seen a few times. The chain couples TRBV3-1 (or the pseudogene TRBV3-2) to TRBJ1-5; D uncertain. CDR1 is LGHDT, CDR2 YNNKEL, per germline (reference sequence). The CDR3 is 14 amino acids. V was pared by 1 base and J by 4 bases, with 8 bases between. In DNA form, the CDR3 reads TGTGCCAGCAGCCAAGGTGAGATGAATCAGCCCCAGCATTTT. As protein: CASSQGEMNQPQHF.